The rows below give T cell receptor beta chains drawn from one sample of a study of shared clonotypes between healthy human individuals. Method: immunoSEQ multiplex PCR; TCRdb's copy keeps in-frame clones and lacks some. The sample carries approximately 2.3 million clones, roughly 93% recorded once. The sample taken for sequencing was naive CD4+ T cells from PBMCs. The receptors come from a man younger than 35 in good health. Some clones in this sample may be carry-over from other donors' samples. CDR3s include the opening cysteine and the closing phenylalanine or tryptophan. The D gene is left open where the match is weak. Size tells how often a clone was seen (once, few, many) or the class of an expanded clone, and some rows leave it out.

J gene,clone size,V gene,D gene,CDR3 protein,CDR3 DNA
TRBJ2-5,once,TRBV25-1,-,CASSENNQETQYF,TGTGCCAGCAGTGAGAACAACCAAGAGACCCAGTACTTC
TRBJ2-7,-,TRBV18,-,CASSRGVALSYEQYF,TGTGCCAGCTCCCGAGGGGTAGCCCTCTCCTACGAGCAGTACTTC
TRBJ2-1,-,TRBV2,TRBD1,CASSEWTGNSYNEQFF,TGTGCCAGCAGTGAATGGACAGGAAACTCTTACAATGAGCAGTTCTTC
TRBJ2-5,-,TRBV19,-,CASIGWKEETQYF,TGTGCCAGTATCGGGTGGAAAGAAGAGACCCAGTACTTC
TRBJ1-5,-,TRBV7-2,-,CASSLGRVGRQPQHF,TGTGCCAGCAGCTTAGGCCGGGTAGGGAGGCAGCCCCAGCATTTT
TRBJ1-1,few,TRBV27,-,CASSTVLRSTEAFF,TGTGCCAGCAGCACAGTTCTGCGTAGCACTGAAGCTTTCTTT
TRBJ2-3,once,TRBV10-3,TRBD2,CAIRSTSGIGDTQYF,TGTGCCATCAGGTCGACTAGCGGGATAGGAGATACGCAGTATTTT
TRBJ2-7,-,TRBV5-4,TRBD1,CASGETGGQGTYEQYF,TGTGCCAGCGGCGAAACTGGGGGACAGGGGACCTACGAGCAGTACTTC
TRBJ1-2,-,TRBV4-1,-,CASSQDPANYGYTF,TGCGCCAGCAGCCAAGACCCAGCGAACTATGGCTACACCTTC
TRBJ2-2,-,TRBV28,TRBD2,CASTLGGASGLNTGELFF,TGTGCCAGCACCTTGGGAGGGGCTAGCGGTTTGAACACCGGGGAGCTGTTTTTT
TRBJ2-7,once,TRBV30,TRBD2,CAWGGRGNEQYF,TGTGCCTGGGGCGGGAGGGGGAACGAGCAGTACTTC
TRBJ2-7,once,TRBV11-1,TRBD1,CASSPKGAGQAYEQYF,TGTGCCAGCAGCCCCAAGGGGGCGGGACAGGCCTACGAGCAGTACTTC
TRBJ1-1,-,TRBV28,-,CASSLLQPATEAFF,TGTGCCAGCAGTTTGTTACAACCTGCCACTGAAGCTTTCTTT
TRBJ1-5,-,TRBV7-2,TRBD1,CASSFTGGAVQPQHF,TGTGCCAGCAGCTTTACAGGGGGCGCGGTTCAGCCCCAGCATTTT
TRBJ2-3,-,TRBV14,TRBD2,CASSQDSWEGADTQYF,TGTGCCAGCAGCCAAGATTCGTGGGAGGGTGCAGATACGCAGTATTTT
TRBJ2-5,-,TRBV4-1,TRBD2,CASRPIAGERGETQYF,TGCGCCAGCAGACCGATAGCGGGAGAAAGGGGAGAGACCCAGTACTTC
TRBJ1-3,-,TRBV7-6,-,CASSTTPTSGNTIYF,TGTGCCAGCAGCACCACACCGACCTCTGGAAACACCATATATTTT
TRBJ1-2,-,TRBV29-1,-,CIGGSSNYGYTF,TGCATCGGGGGGTCGTCTAACTATGGCTACACCTTC
TRBJ1-5,-,TRBV28,-,CASSFSGSGQPQHF,TGTGCCAGCAGTTTTTCCGGGTCGGGGCAGCCCCAGCATTTT
TRBJ2-7,-,TRBV6-1,TRBD2,CASSEVRASGPPREQYF,TGTGCCAGCAGTGAAGTTAGGGCTAGCGGACCTCCTAGAGAGCAGTACTTC
TRBJ2-2,-,TRBV27,-,CASTRSHTGELFF,TGTGCCAGCACACGGAGCCACACCGGGGAGCTGTTTTTT
TRBJ2-7,-,TRBV7-9,-,CASSQTRAGGGYEQYF,TGTGCCAGCAGCCAAACCCGGGCGGGCGGTGGCTACGAGCAGTACTTC
TRBJ1-3,-,TRBV30,-,CAWGGLSGNTIYF,TGTGCCTGGGGGGGCCTTTCTGGAAACACCATATATTTT
TRBJ1-1,-,TRBV28,-,CASRNQGNTEAFF,TGTGCCAGCAGGAACCAGGGGAACACTGAAGCTTTCTTT
TRBJ1-1,-,TRBV28,TRBD1,CASSSDRGLGNTEAFF,TGTGCCAGCAGTTCGGACAGGGGGTTAGGTAACACTGAAGCTTTCTTT
TRBJ2-1,-,TRBV7-6,-,CASSLGGAGNEQFF,TGTGCCAGCAGCTTAGGCGGGGCAGGCAATGAGCAGTTCTTC
TRBJ2-1,-,TRBV27,-,CASSRPQSSYNEQFF,TGTGCCAGCAGCCGACCCCAGAGCTCCTACAATGAGCAGTTCTTC
TRBJ1-3,-,TRBV15,-,CATSRDLGVSGNTIYF,TGTGCCACCAGCAGAGATTTGGGAGTCTCTGGAAACACCATATATTTT
TRBJ2-5,-,TRBV9,-,CASSVASGRGQETQYF,TGTGCCAGCAGCGTAGCATCAGGGAGAGGGCAAGAGACCCAGTACTTC
TRBJ1-1,-,TRBV7-2,-,CASSPEYGNTEAFF,TGTGCCAGCAGCCCCGAGTACGGGAACACTGAAGCTTTCTTT
TRBJ1-2,-,TRBV29-1,-,CSVAPVLSTNYGYTF,TGCAGCGTTGCCCCGGTGCTGAGCACTAACTATGGCTACACCTTC
TRBJ1-5,-,TRBV19,-,CASSPDGRISNQPQHF,TGTGCCAGTAGCCCGGACGGACGGATTAGCAATCAGCCCCAGCATTTT
TRBJ2-3,-,TRBV2,-,CASRETSADTQYF,TGTGCCAGCAGAGAGACTAGTGCAGATACGCAGTATTTT
TRBJ2-5,-,TRBV7-3,-,CASSLSPGEETQYF,TGTGCCAGCAGCTTAAGTCCTGGGGAAGAGACCCAGTACTTC
TRBJ1-1,once,TRBV28,-,CASSLPGGRGTEAFF,TGTGCCAGCAGTTTGCCGGGGGGCAGGGGTACTGAAGCTTTCTTT
TRBJ2-7,-,TRBV21-1,-,CASTSRDRVEQYF,TGTGCCAGCACCTCCCGGGACAGGGTCGAGCAGTACTTC
TRBJ2-1,-,TRBV7-6,TRBD2,CASSPRTSGSSYNEQFF,TGTGCCAGCAGCCCCCGGACTAGCGGGAGCTCCTACAATGAGCAGTTCTTC
TRBJ1-1,-,TRBV6-5,-,CASSYSGQGPSEAFF,TGTGCCAGCAGTTACTCTGGTCAGGGGCCGTCAGAAGCTTTCTTT